Sequencing of this T cell receptor beta chain was carried out in a study of CD8 T cells in Susac syndrome. Background on the study: There were six sequenced Susac syndrome patients with active disease and eight or nine in remission.

In the case of this clonotype: The target antigen is unknown.

CD8+ and CD4+ T cells taken from blood had their TCR beta sequenced. Random hexamers were used to reverse transcribe an amount of about 0.45 to 1 ug RNA. A single record per CDR3 protein comes from TCRdb applying MiXCR to the immunoSEQ multiplex PCR reads. This table holds over 130,000 distinct CDR3 sequences, approximately 95% found once. The length of the CDR3 is 14 residues. The ends lost 3 bases at V and 4 bases at J; junction bases unmatched: 2. The germline V gene encodes CDR1 KGHSH and CDR2 LQKENI. Study-wide findings and caveats: Clonal expansion was absent from the CD4+ T cell repertoires in Susac syndrome.

Material: CD4+ T cells from PBMCs. The J gene is TRBJ1-1, the V gene TRBV18; 10 bases fit TRBD1. The clonotype originates from a human donor with Susac syndrome. The CDR3 region is CASSPGQGPTEAFF. CDR3 nucleotides: TGTGCCAGCTCACCGGGACAGGGGCCCACTGAAGCTTTCTTT.